The present T cell receptor (beta chain) was sequenced within a study of stem cell transplantation in POMP-related autoinflammatory disease. Across the study: Defective thymoproteasomes were hypothesized to impair CD8+ T-cell positive selection.

PRAID featured immunodeficiency plus autoinflammation. Comment on this clone: As yet, its antigen is unknown. At one end the junction does not follow the germline gene, possibly because of a read error.

Sequenced by immunoSEQ multiplex PCR; TCRdb stores in-frame clones only, minus some. The sample contains about 26,000 clones, about 81% of which appear only once. The study, taken as a whole, reports: Unique TRB V-J gene pairings were limited in number in patients with PRAID.

The CDR3 spans 13 residues. Germline V gene lookup returns CDR1 MDHEN and CDR2 SYDVKM. The chain links TRBV28 to TRBJ2-5; possibly TRBD2 for D (6 bases). The receptor's source is a human donor with POMP-related autoinflammation and immune dysregulation (PRAID). The input for sequencing was CD4+ T cells from PBMCs, taken before stem cell transplantation. CDR3 sequence (DNA): TGTGCCACCAGTCTGCGGGGACCAGAGACCCAGTACTTC. Translated, it gives CATSLRGPETQYF.